The rows below give T cell receptor beta chains drawn from one sample of a study of T cells in tuberculosis. Sequencing used immunoSEQ multiplex PCR; TCRdb keeps in-frame clones, though not all of them. Of approximately 20,000 clones detected, around 97% appear once; the ten largest clones hold 6.2%. The sample consisted of PBMCs. The receptor source for this set is a donor between 10 and 35 years old with latent tuberculosis or without tuberculosis infection. Both conserved end residues are part of each CDR3. Each record gives: J gene, V gene, D gene, clone size, CDR3 length, CDR3 protein, CDR3 DNA. D genes are given only for firm matches. Expanded clones are given a class, and other clones once, few, many or no size at all.

TRBJ2-7	TRBV19	NA	NA	14	CASSIGKDSYEQYF	TGTGCCAGTAGTATCGGTAAGGACAGCTACGAGCAGTACTTC
TRBJ2-7	TRBV12-5	NA	NA	14	CASGLTDRPYEQYF	TGTGCTAGTGGTTTGACGGACAGACCCTACGAGCAGTACTTC
TRBJ1-5	TRBV6-1	TRBD1	NA	14	CASTVGGTDQPQHF	TGTGCCAGCACCGTGGGTGGGACAGATCAGCCCCAGCATTTT
TRBJ2-7	TRBV7-2	TRBD2	NA	14	CATSSTGGPYEQYF	TGTGCCACCTCCTCGACGGGGGGGCCCTACGAGCAGTACTTC
TRBJ1-5	TRBV4-1	NA	NA	18	CASSQDWAQRPMNQPQHF	TGCGCCAGCAGCCAAGATTGGGCCCAGCGGCCCATGAATCAGCCCCAGCATTTT
TRBJ2-5	TRBV7-2	NA	once	13	CASSPSLERTQYF	TGTGCCAGCAGCCCTTCATTAGAGAGGACCCAGTACTTC
TRBJ1-4	TRBV19	TRBD1	NA	21	CASSSPQSYRGLETPNEKLFF	TGTGCCAGTAGTAGCCCCCAATCCTACAGGGGGCTAGAAACTCCTAATGAAAAACTGTTTTTT
TRBJ2-7	TRBV2	TRBD1	NA	13	CASSERGLNEQYF	TGTGCCAGCAGTGAGAGGGGGCTGAACGAGCAGTACTTC
TRBJ2-3	TRBV19	TRBD2	NA	17	CASSSRRIAGGRDTQYF	TGTGCCAGTAGTTCCCGGCGGATAGCGGGGGGTAGGGATACGCAGTATTTT
TRBJ2-5	TRBV4-1	TRBD1	NA	14	CASSQQGAGETQYF	TGCGCCAGCAGCCAACAGGGGGCTGGGGAGACCCAGTACTTC
TRBJ1-1	TRBV4-1	NA	NA	15	CASSQGSVRGTEAFF	TGCGCCAGCAGCCAAGGTTCGGTCAGGGGAACTGAAGCTTTCTTT
TRBJ2-7	TRBV27	NA	NA	13	CASSAPYRAEQYF	TGTGCCAGCAGTGCCCCATACAGGGCCGAGCAGTACTTC
TRBJ2-2	TRBV11-2	TRBD2	NA	17	CASSFFASGENTGELFF	TGTGCCAGCAGCTTTTTCGCTAGCGGGGAAAACACCGGGGAGCTGTTTTTT
TRBJ1-2	TRBV12-5	TRBD1	NA	16	CASGLALRPGGSGYTF	TGTGCTAGTGGTTTGGCACTCAGGCCAGGGGGAAGTGGCTACACCTTC